The present T cell receptor beta chain was sequenced within a study of T cell responses to AZD1222 COVID-19 vaccine. V was pared by 3 bases and J by 4 bases, with 9 bases between. There are 13 residues in the CDR3. Method: immunoSEQ multiplex PCR; TCRdb's copy keeps in-frame clones and lacks some. This table has about 110,000 clones, 85% to 95% appearing once. This chain links TRBV12-3 or TRBV12-4 with TRBJ1-2; no definite D call. The material sequenced was peripheral blood, taken 28 days after the second AZD1222 dose. This receptor was obtained from an adult who received the AZD1222 COVID-19 vaccine. The CDR3 nucleotides read TGTGCCAGCAGTTTCTCGGGCTCCTATGGCTACACCTTC. It encodes CASSFSGSYGYTF.